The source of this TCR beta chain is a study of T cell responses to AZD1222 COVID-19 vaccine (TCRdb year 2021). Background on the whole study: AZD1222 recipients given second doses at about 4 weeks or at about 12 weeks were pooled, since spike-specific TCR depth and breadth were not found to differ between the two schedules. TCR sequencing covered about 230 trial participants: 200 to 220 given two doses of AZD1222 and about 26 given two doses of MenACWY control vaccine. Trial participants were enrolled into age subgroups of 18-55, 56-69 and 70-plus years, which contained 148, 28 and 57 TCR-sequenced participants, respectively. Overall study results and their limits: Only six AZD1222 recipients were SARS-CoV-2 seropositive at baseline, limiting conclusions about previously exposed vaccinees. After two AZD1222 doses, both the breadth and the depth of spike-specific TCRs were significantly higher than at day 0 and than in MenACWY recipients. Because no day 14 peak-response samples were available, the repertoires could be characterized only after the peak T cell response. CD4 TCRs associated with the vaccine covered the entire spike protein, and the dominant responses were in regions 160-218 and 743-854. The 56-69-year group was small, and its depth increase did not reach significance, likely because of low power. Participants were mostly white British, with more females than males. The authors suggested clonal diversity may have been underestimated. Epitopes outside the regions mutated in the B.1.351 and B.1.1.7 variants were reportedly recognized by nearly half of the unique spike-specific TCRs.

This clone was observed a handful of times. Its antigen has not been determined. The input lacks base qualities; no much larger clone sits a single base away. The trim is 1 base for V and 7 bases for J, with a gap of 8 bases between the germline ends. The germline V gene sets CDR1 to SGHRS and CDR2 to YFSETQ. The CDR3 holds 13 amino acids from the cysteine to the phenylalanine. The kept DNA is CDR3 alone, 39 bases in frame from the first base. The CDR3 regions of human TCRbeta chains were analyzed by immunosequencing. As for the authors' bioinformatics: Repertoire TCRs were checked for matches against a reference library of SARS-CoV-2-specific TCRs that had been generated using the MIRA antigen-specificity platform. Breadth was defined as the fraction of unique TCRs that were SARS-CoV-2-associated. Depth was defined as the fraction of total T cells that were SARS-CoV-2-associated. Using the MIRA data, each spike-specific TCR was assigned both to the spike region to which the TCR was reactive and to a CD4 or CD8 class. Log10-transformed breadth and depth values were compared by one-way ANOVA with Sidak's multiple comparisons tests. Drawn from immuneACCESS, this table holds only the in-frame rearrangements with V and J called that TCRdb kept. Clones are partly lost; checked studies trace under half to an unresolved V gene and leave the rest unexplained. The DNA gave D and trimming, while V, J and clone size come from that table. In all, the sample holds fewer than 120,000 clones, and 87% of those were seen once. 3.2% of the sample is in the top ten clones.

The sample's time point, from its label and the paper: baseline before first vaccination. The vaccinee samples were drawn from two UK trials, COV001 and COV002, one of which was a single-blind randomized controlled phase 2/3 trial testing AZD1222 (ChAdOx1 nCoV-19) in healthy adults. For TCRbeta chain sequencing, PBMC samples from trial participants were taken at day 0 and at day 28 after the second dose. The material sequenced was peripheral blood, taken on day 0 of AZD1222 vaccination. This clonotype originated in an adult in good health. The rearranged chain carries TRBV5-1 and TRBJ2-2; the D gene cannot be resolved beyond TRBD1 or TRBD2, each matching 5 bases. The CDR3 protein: CASSLRDVGELFF. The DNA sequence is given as TGCGCCAGCAGCTTGAGGGACGTCGGGGAGCTGTTTTTT. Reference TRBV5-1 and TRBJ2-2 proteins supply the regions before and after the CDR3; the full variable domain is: KAGVTQTPRYLIKTRGQQVTLSCSPISGHRSVSWYQQTPGQGLQFLFEYFSETQRNKGNFPGRFSGRQFSNSRSEMNVSTLELGDSALYLCASSLRDVGELFFGEGSRLTVL.